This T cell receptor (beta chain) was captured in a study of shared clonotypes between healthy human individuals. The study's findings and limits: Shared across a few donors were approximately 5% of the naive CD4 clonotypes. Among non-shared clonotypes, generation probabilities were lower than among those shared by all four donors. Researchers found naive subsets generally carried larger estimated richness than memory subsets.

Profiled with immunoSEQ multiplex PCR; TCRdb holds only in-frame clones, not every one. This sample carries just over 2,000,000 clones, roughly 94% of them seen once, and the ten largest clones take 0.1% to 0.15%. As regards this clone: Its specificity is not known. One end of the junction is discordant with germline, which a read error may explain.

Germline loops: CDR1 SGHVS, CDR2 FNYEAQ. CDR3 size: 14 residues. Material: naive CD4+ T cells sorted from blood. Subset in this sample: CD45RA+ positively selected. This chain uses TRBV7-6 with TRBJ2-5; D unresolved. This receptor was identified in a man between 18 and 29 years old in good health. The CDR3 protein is CASSPTLYQGTQYF. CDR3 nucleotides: TGTGCCAGCAGCCCCACTTTGTACCAAGGGACCCAGTACTTC.